Presented here are 27 T cell receptor beta chains from one specimen sequenced in a study of blood T cell repertoires in COVID-19. Method: immunoSEQ multiplex PCR; TCRdb's copy keeps in-frame clones and lacks some. The sample holds roughly 150,000 clones, about nine tenths seen once. Input material: peripheral blood. The receptors originated from a man in his late teens or twenties with acute or convalescent COVID-19.

This chain uses TRBV5-4 with TRBJ1-1; TRBD1 aligns across 7 bases. This CDR3 has 15 amino acids. J gave up 5 bases and V 4 bases, and 11 bases lay outside the gene matches. Germline loops: CDR1 SGHNT, CDR2 YYREEE (reference sequence). This CDR3 is CASSGTTGSGTEAFF. In DNA form, the CDR3 reads TGTGCCAGCAGCGGGACGACAGGGTCTGGGACTGAAGCTTTCTTT.

This chain links TRBV24-1 with TRBJ2-2, with D tentatively TRBD1 (6 bases). Trimming removed 3 bases at V and 1 base at J, with 8 bases between. Germline lookup yields CDR1 KGHDR and CDR2 SFDVKD. The CDR3 totals 15 residues. The CDR3 nucleotides are TGTGCCACCAGTGATCCGGACAGGAACACCGGGGAGCTGTTTTTT. Translation: CATSDPDRNTGELFF.

This chain connects TRBV5-1 to TRBJ2-1; 7 bases map to TRBD2. The trim removed 3 bases at V and 10 bases at J, leaving 10 bases unmatched. Looked up from germline, CDR1 is SGHRS and CDR2 is YFSETQ. The CDR3 is made up of 14 amino acids. Here the CDR3 reads CASSSGTAGREQFF. The CDR3 DNA reads TGCGCCAGCAGCTCCGGGACGGCCGGGAGGGAGCAGTTCTTC.

The chain couples TRBV9 to TRBJ1-5, with unresolved D. Trimming shortened V by 7 bases and J by 5 bases, and 16 bases separated the two germline ends. CDR1 SGDLS and CDR2 YYNGEE come from the germline V gene. This CDR3 comprises 14 residues. This CDR3 is CASSDSGGDQPQHF. In DNA form, the CDR3 reads TGTGCCAGCTCTGATTCCGGCGGCGATCAGCCCCAGCATTTT.

This clone was picked up a small number of times. The chain uses TRBV19 and TRBJ1-6; TRBD1 agrees at 7 bases. The CDR3 sequence is 14 residues long. The ends lost 7 bases at V and 6 bases at J; junction bases unmatched: 6. Germline CDR1 LNHDA, CDR2 SQIVND (reference sequence). Here the CDR3 reads CASKTTGINSPLHF. As DNA, the CDR3 is TGTGCCAGTAAAACGACAGGGATTAATTCACCCCTCCACTTT.

This clone was counted once. The identical CDR3 is also encoded by other nucleotide sequences in the sample. This rearrangement joins TRBV5-1 to TRBJ1-1; 7 positions agree with TRBD1. V dropped 4 bases and J dropped 1; count of bases not matched to a gene: 4. CDR3 size: 14 residues. Germline V CDR1 and CDR2: SGHRS, YFSETQ. The CDR3 region is CASSRGQSNTEAFF. For the CDR3, the DNA is TGCGCCAGCAGCCGGGGACAGTCGAACACTGAAGCTTTCTTT.

This chain connects TRBV5-1 to TRBJ2-5; 7 bases fit TRBD1. This CDR3 has 15 residues. Germline V gene data show CDR1 as SGHRS and CDR2 as YFSETQ. The ends lost 7 bases at V and 5 bases at J; junction bases unmatched: 14. DNA for the CDR3: TGCGCCAGCCCCCTCGTCGGGACAGAGAGGGAGACCCAGTACTTC. Its translation: CASPLVGTERETQYF.

V usage is TRBV7-9 and J usage is TRBJ1-5; D is perhaps TRBD1 (5 bases). CDR3 length: 17 amino acids. Germline values: CDR1 SEHNR, CDR2 FQNEAQ (reference sequence). V lost 0 bases, J lost 3 bases, and 15 bases lay in between. For the CDR3, the DNA is TGTGCCAGCAGCTTAGCGCTAACGGGGGGTGCCAATCAGCCCCAGCATTTT. Translated, it gives CASSLALTGGANQPQHF.

This chain links TRBV24-1 with TRBJ2-1, with a possible D match to TRBD2 (6 bases). Germline assignment: CDR1 KGHDR and CDR2 SFDVKD. V lost 3 bases to trimming and J lost 3 bases, with 14 bases between them. This CDR3 has 16 residues. The CDR3 spells CATSDLTSSGYNEQFF. The CDR3 DNA reads as TGTGCCACCAGTGATCTCACTAGCTCTGGCTACAATGAGCAGTTCTTC.

V gene TRBV28 combines with J gene TRBJ2-7, with a possible D match to TRBD1 (5 bases). Trimming cost V 3 bases and J 3 bases, with 15 bases left between them. The germline gives CDR1 MDHEN, CDR2 SYDVKM. This CDR3 has 15 amino acids. CDR3 sequence (DNA): TGTGCCAGCAGTTTCTCCGCAGGGCAGATCTACGAGCAGTACTTC. Amino acids: CASSFSAGQIYEQYF.

V is TRBV5-1 and J is TRBJ2-5; 7 nucleotides match TRBD2. The CDR3 covers 12 residues. CDR1 SGHRS and CDR2 YFSETQ come from the germline V gene. The V and J ends lost 7 bases and 5 bases, in that order; junction bases with no gene match: 5. The CDR3 nucleotides are TGCGCCAGCTCCTCCGGGGGGGAGACCCAGTACTTC. Translating gives CASSSGGETQYF.

This chain joins TRBV29-1 and TRBJ2-7, with 10 nucleotides matching TRBD2. V trimming: 7 bases; J trimming: 7 bases; junction bases outside the gene matches: 4. The CDR3 covers 11 residues. Germline values: CDR1 SQVTM, CDR2 ANQGSEA. The CDR3 region is CSAQAGGEQYF. CDR3 in DNA: TGCAGCGCCCAAGCGGGGGGGGAGCAGTACTTC.

The chain carries TRBV6-5 and TRBJ1-2; 9 bases map to TRBD1. With 6 bases clipped from V and 2 bases from J, the junction kept 7 bases outside the gene matches. The CDR3 consists of 15 residues. Germline CDR1 is MNHEY and CDR2 is SVGAGI. CDR3 bases: TGTGCCAGCAGAACTACGGGACAGGGAAACTATGGCTACACCTTC. Its protein is CASRTTGQGNYGYTF.

The genes are TRBV5-1 and TRBJ2-7, with 9 bases lining up with TRBD2. The CDR3 consists of 15 residues. Germline V CDR1 and CDR2: SGHRS, YFSETQ. V lost 4 bases, J lost 3 bases, and 8 bases stayed unmatched. The CDR3 coding sequence is TGCGCCAGCAGCGGATTAGCGGGGGTAATCTACGAGCAGTACTTC. Translation gives CASSGLAGVIYEQYF.

This clone came up a few times. V gene TRBV13 combines with J gene TRBJ2-1, with 8 bases that match TRBD2. CDR1 and CDR2 (germline): PRHDT, FYEKMQ (reference sequence). The CDR3 length is 17 residues. After removal of 5 bases from V and 7 bases from J, the junction contained 16 bases not matched to a gene. The CDR3 DNA sequence: TGTGCCAGCAGCGAGGCGGGGGCGGGAGGCTACTTGAATGAGCAGTTCTTC. It encodes CASSEAGAGGYLNEQFF.

The rearrangement links TRBV24-1 to TRBJ2-1; perhaps TRBD1 as D (6 bases). In germline, CDR1 is KGHDR, CDR2 SFDVKD. V was clipped by 0 bases and J by 7 bases, with 15 bases between them. CDR3 length: 16 amino acids. The CDR3 DNA sequence: TGTGCCACCAGTGATTTGGGGCTTGACAGGCTGAATGAGCAGTTCTTC. This sequence encodes CATSDLGLDRLNEQFF.

This clone was seen a few times. V is TRBV19 and J is TRBJ1-1; TRBD1 agrees at 7 bases. Germline V gives CDR1 LNHDA, CDR2 SQIVND (reference sequence). This CDR3 spans 17 amino acids. J lost 1 base, V lost 0 bases, and 8 bases had no gene match. The CDR3 nucleotides read TGTGCCAGTAGTATAGATCGAGCCGGGACAGAGAACACTGAAGCTTTCTTT. Protein product: CASSIDRAGTENTEAFF.

The J gene is TRBJ2-2, the V gene TRBV7-7, with a possible D match to TRBD2 (5 bases). Between the trimmed V and J ends, which lost 5 bases and 1 base, there was a span of 11 bases. Germline V gene lookup returns CDR1 SSHAT and CDR2 FNYEAQ (reference sequence). The CDR3 extends over 15 amino acids. For the CDR3, the DNA is TGTGCCAGCAGCACCGATGGACTGAACACCGGGGAGCTGTTTTTT. As protein: CASSTDGLNTGELFF. The whole variable domain, remainder taken from reference TRBV7-7 and TRBJ2-2, is GAGVSQSPRYKVTKRGQDVTLRCDPISSHATLYWYQQALGQGPEFLTYFNYEAQPDKSGLPSDRFSAERPEGSISTLTIQRTEQRDSAMYRCASSTDGLNTGELFFGEGSRLTVL.

The chain is built from TRBV27 and TRBJ2-3; the D gene is possibly TRBD2 (5 bases). CDR1 and CDR2 from the germline V gene are MNHEY and SMNVEV (reference sequence). This CDR3 has 14 amino acids. Trimming took off 2 bases at V and 1 base at J, with 7 bases between the two ends. CDR3 DNA sequence: TGTGCCAGCAGTTTACAACTAGGCACAGATACGCAGTATTTT. This sequence encodes CASSLQLGTDTQYF.

The chain combines TRBV5-8 with TRBJ1-2, with D tentatively TRBD1 (5 bases). The CDR3 spans 14 residues. Germline-derived CDR1 and CDR2 are SGHTS and YDEGEE. The V end was cut by 1 base, the J end by 2 bases, with 9 bases between. The CDR3 sequence: CASSLRGANYGYTF. Written as DNA, the CDR3 is TGTGCCAGCAGCTTGCGTGGGGCAAACTATGGCTACACCTTC.

The gene calls are TRBV4-2 and TRBJ2-2; possible D gene TRBD2, 6 bases. Trimming stripped 5 bases from V and 6 bases from J, with 22 bases between. From germline, CDR1 is LGHNA and CDR2 YNFKEQ. The CDR3 covers 17 residues. CDR3 nucleotide sequence: TGTGCCAGCAGCTTTTCCGGGACTCCTTACGAACCCGGGGAGCTGTTTTTT. It yields the protein CASSFSGTPYEPGELFF.

DNA of the CDR3: TGTGCCAGCAGCCCCTACAGGAGAACAGATACGCAGTATTTT. Its translation is CASSPYRRTDTQYF. This chain uses TRBV28 with TRBJ2-3, with a possible D match to TRBD1 (5 bases). The CDR3 has 14 residues. The V gene lost 6 bases and the J gene lost 3 bases, with 13 bases spanning the gap. Germline V gene data show CDR1 as MDHEN and CDR2 as SYDVKM.

The rearrangement joins TRBV11-2 to TRBJ1-2, with unresolved D. Germline lookup yields CDR1 SGHAT and CDR2 FQNNGV. The CDR3 sequence is 16 residues long. V was trimmed by 0 bases and J by 4 bases, leaving 15 bases between them. The CDR3: CASSLERYRTLYGYTF. The DNA for the CDR3 is TGTGCCAGCAGCTTAGAGCGGTACCGCACTCTCTATGGCTACACCTTC.

The chain employs TRBV11-2 and TRBJ2-1; 10 bases fit TRBD2. The CDR3 length is 18 residues. V trimming: 5 bases; J trimming: 4 bases; junction bases outside the gene matches: 14. Germline-derived CDR1 and CDR2 are SGHAT and FQNNGV. As DNA, the CDR3 is TGTGCCAGCAGCCCAAGGACTAGCGGTTCTTCAGGGTACAATGAGCAGTTCTTC. It translates to CASSPRTSGSSGYNEQFF.

The rearrangement links TRBV20-1 to TRBJ2-7; TRBD1 aligns across 7 bases. Germline V CDR1 and CDR2: DFQATT, SNEGSKA (reference sequence). The CDR3 is 14 residues long. The V segment lost 3 bases and the J segment 2 bases; nucleotides outside the gene matches: 7. The CDR3 coding sequence is TGCAGTGCTAGTCTTCGACAGGGCGCCTACGAGCAGTACTTC. This sequence encodes CSASLRQGAYEQYF.

This sequence joins TRBV6-5 and TRBJ1-2, with D unclear. Per the germline V gene, CDR1 is MNHEY and CDR2 is SVGAGI. The length of the CDR3 is 15 residues. V dropped 0 bases and J dropped 4 bases, with 12 bases sitting between them. CDR3 in amino acids: CASSYSRGGFYGYTF. CDR3 in DNA: TGTGCCAGCAGTTACTCGCGGGGTGGGTTCTATGGCTACACCTTC.

The V gene is TRBV5-1, the J gene TRBJ2-3; maybe TRBD1 (6 bases). CDR1 and CDR2 (germline): SGHRS, YFSETQ. The length of the CDR3 is 14 residues. Trimming cost V 4 bases and J 2 bases, with 11 bases left between them. The CDR3 here is CASSTDSYTDTQYF. The CDR3 DNA follows: TGCGCCAGCAGCACGGACAGTTACACAGATACGCAGTATTTT. Looking up the rest from reference TRBV5-1 and TRBJ2-3 gives the full variable domain: KAGVTQTPRYLIKTRGQQVTLSCSPISGHRSVSWYQQTPGQGLQFLFEYFSETQRNKGNFPGRFSGRQFSNSRSEMNVSTLELGDSALYLCASSTDSYTDTQYFGPGTRLTVL.